The clone carrying this TCR beta chain was observed a single time. In germline, CDR1 is MDHEN, CDR2 SYDVKM. Trimming left V 2 bases short and J 1 base short, with 18 bases between. The CDR3 loop spans 17 amino acids. The data are from a study of OX40 agonist ivuxolimab in advanced cancers. Study background: Patients receiving dose escalation had hepatocellular carcinoma, melanoma, renal cell or head and neck cancer.

TCRdb's table, derived via immunoSEQ multiplex PCR, lists solely in-frame clones and lacks some. Of around 50,000 clones in the sample, 85% to 90% were seen once. Specimen: CD4+ or CD8+ T cells sorted from blood, collected in a trial of the OX40 agonist ivuxolimab. This clonotype was obtained from an adult with an advanced solid tumor such as melanoma, head and neck, liver or kidney cancer. The rearrangement links TRBV28 to TRBJ2-7; D is perhaps TRBD1 (5 bases). The CDR3 sequence: CASSLERRTRASYEQYF. Written as DNA, the CDR3 is TGTGCCAGCAGTTTAGAGCGTAGGACAAGGGCTTCCTACGAGCAGTACTTC.